These 11 T cell receptor beta chains were sequenced from one sample in a study of radiation and T cells in renal cell carcinoma. The protocol was immunoSEQ multiplex PCR, while the TCRdb copy is restricted to in-frame clones and leaves out a portion. The sample lists approximately 150,000 clones, 86% seen once, with around a sixth in the top ten. Time point: blood 4 weeks post-SBRT, at nephrectomy. Treatment reported: 15 Gy SBRT to primary tumor, nephrectomy 4 weeks later. The sample in question was blood, obtained from a patient whose treatment included radiotherapy and nephrectomy. The receptors were gathered from a woman aged 45 to 65 with renal cell carcinoma.

This chain connects TRBV20-1 to TRBJ1-2; no reliable D call. Germline V gene lookup returns CDR1 DFQATT and CDR2 SNEGSKA (reference sequence). The CDR3 contains 11 residues. V was cut by 1 base and J by 6 bases, with 6 bases left in between. Here the CDR3 reads CSARGAHGYTF. CDR3 in DNA: TGCAGTGCTAGAGGGGCCCATGGCTACACCTTC.

The chain couples TRBV23-1 to TRBJ1-1, with 10 bases identical to TRBD1. TRBV23-1 is classed as an ORF, of uncertain function. V trimming: 2 bases; J trimming: 3 bases; junction bases outside the gene matches: 9. The CDR3 loop spans 17 amino acids. The CDR3 DNA follows: TGCGCCAGCAGTCAAGGGGACAGGGGTGTCGTTGACACTGAAGCTTTCTTT. Residues: CASSQGDRGVVDTEAFF.

CDR3 DNA: TGTGCCAGCAGCGTAGGATCCCGGGTGAACACTGAAGCTTTCTTT. This gives the protein CASSVGSRVNTEAFF. The genes are TRBV9 and TRBJ1-1, with unresolved D. V lost 0 bases, J lost 0 bases, and 9 bases lay in between. This CDR3 is built from 15 residues. Per the germline V gene, CDR1 is SGDLS and CDR2 is YYNGEE.

The V call is TRBV7-2, the J call TRBJ2-4, with D possibly TRBD2 on 5 matching bases. V was trimmed by 3 bases and J by 1 base, leaving 13 bases between them. The CDR3 length is 16 residues. Germline CDR1 is SGHTA and CDR2 is FQGNSA. The CDR3 nucleotides are TGTGCCAGCAGCTTCCGGGGTTCGGGGGCCAAAAACATTCAGTACTTC. It encodes CASSFRGSGAKNIQYF.

This chain links TRBV6-1 with TRBJ1-3; D gene ambiguous. V was shortened by 6 bases and J by 0 bases, with 9 bases between the two germline ends. CDR3 length: 14 residues. Germline CDR1 reads MNHNS; CDR2 reads SASEGT. The CDR3 loop is CASRGISSGNTIYF. CDR3 sequence (DNA): TGTGCCAGCAGAGGCATTTCCTCTGGAAACACCATATATTTT.

This chain uses TRBV11-3 with TRBJ2-1, with D maybe TRBD1 (6 bases). In germline, CDR1 is SGHNT, CDR2 YENEEA. The CDR3 is 15 amino acids. The V end was cut by 4 bases, the J end by 8 bases, with 18 bases between. The CDR3 protein is CASSSGQKDGYEQFF. The CDR3 coding sequence is TGTGCCAGCAGCTCCGGACAGAAAGATGGGTATGAGCAGTTCTTC. Full variable domain (rest looked up from reference TRBV11-3 and TRBJ2-1): EAGVVQSPRYKIIEKKQPVAFWCNPISGHNTLYWYLQNLGQGPELLIRYENEEAVDDSQLPKDRFSAERLKGVDSTLKIQPAELGDSAVYLCASSSGQKDGYEQFFGPGTRLTVL.

The chain's CDR3 is CASSLSGAGDTQYF. CDR3 DNA: TGTGCCAGCAGCTTATCGGGGGCGGGAGATACGCAGTATTTT. The V call is TRBV7-2, the J call TRBJ2-3, with D possibly being TRBD1 or TRBD2 (6 bases each). The CDR3 loop spans 14 amino acids. Germline CDR1 is SGHTA and CDR2 is FQGNSA. Trimming removed 2 bases at V and 5 bases at J, with 11 bases between.

The chain couples TRBV27 to TRBJ1-6, with D hard to call. The V gene lost 4 bases and the J gene lost 0 bases, with 10 bases spanning the gap. The CDR3 contains 16 residues. CDR1 is MNHEY, CDR2 SMNVEV, per germline (reference sequence). As DNA, the CDR3 is TGTGCCAGCAGTTCTCCCCCAGGCTCCTATAATTCACCCCTCCACTTT. Translated, it gives CASSSPPGSYNSPLHF.

The chain employs TRBV6-5 and TRBJ2-5; 10 bases match TRBD2. The CDR3 totals 14 residues. The germline V gene encodes CDR1 MNHEY and CDR2 SVGAGI. After removal of 5 bases from V and 5 bases from J, the junction contained 5 bases not matched to a gene. CDR3 in amino acids: CASSAGLAYETQYF. The CDR3 DNA sequence: TGTGCCAGCAGTGCGGGACTAGCGTACGAGACCCAGTACTTC.

The chain joins TRBV7-2 to TRBJ2-5; D is unclear. Germline CDR1 SGHTA, CDR2 FQGNSA. The CDR3 length is 12 residues. V lost 5 bases, J lost 1 base, and 5 bases lay in between. CDR3 region: CASSQFQETQYF. CDR3 sequence (DNA): TGTGCCAGCAGCCAATTCCAAGAGACCCAGTACTTC.

This clone has a handful of counts. The chain has TRBV20-1 and TRBJ1-1, with D possibly TRBD1 on 6 matching bases. Germline V gives CDR1 DFQATT, CDR2 SNEGSKA (reference sequence). V lost 5 bases, J lost 7 bases, and 11 bases lay in between. This CDR3 contains 11 residues. The CDR3 protein is CSARQDLEAFF. CDR3 in DNA: TGCAGTGCTCGACAGGACCTTGAAGCTTTCTTT.